The entry below gives a single T cell receptor beta chain sequence along with its context. Its antigen is currently unknown. In germline, CDR1 is GTSNPN, CDR2 SVGIG (reference sequence). The CDR3 spans 13 residues. V was trimmed by 1 base and J by 2 bases, leaving 8 bases between them. The assay was immunoSEQ multiplex PCR, and TCRdb's table has in-frame clones only and misses some. The sample carries approximately 45,000 clones, 65% recorded once. This entry comes from a study of cytotoxic CD8 clonotypes in ibrutinib-treated CLL. Study-level information: The average sample held roughly 240,000 productive templates and 94,082 productive rearrangements. General observations from the study: Clonality correlated strongly with circulating CD8+ T cells and exceeded age-matched healthy donors at baseline. Public clonotypes were uncommon and contracted or stayed stable on treatment.

This sequence originates from a human donor with chronic lymphocytic leukemia. The chain is built from TRBV30 and TRBJ1-2; D unresolved. The sequenced sample was PBMCs, obtained after 24 months of ibrutinib treatment. CDR3 loop: CAWSERRNYGYTF. In DNA, the CDR3 is TGTGCCTGGAGTGAGAGACGGAACTATGGCTACACCTTC.